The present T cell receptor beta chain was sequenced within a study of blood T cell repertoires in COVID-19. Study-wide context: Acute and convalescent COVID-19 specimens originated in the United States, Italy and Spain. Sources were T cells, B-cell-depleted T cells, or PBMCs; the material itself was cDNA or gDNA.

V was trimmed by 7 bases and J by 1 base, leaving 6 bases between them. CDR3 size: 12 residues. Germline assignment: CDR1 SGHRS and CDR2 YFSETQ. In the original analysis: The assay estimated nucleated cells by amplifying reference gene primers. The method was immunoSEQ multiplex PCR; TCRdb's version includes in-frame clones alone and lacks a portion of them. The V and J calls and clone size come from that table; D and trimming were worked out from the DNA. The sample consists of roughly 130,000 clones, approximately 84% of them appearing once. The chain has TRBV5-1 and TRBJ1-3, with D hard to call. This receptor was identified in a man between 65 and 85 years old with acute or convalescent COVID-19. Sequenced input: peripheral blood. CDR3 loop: CASAGSGNTIYF. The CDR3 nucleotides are TGCGCCAGCGCGGGTTCTGGAAACACCATATATTTT.